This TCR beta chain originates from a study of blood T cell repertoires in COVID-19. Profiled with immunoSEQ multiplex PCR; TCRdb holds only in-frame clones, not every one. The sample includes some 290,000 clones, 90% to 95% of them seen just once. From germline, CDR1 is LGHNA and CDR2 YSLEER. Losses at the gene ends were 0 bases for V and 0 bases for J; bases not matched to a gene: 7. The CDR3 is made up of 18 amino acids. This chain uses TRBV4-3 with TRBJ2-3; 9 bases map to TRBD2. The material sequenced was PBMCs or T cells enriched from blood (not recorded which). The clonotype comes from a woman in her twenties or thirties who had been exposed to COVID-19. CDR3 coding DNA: TGCGCCAGCAGCCAAGAAGTAGCGGGGGCCCTCAGCACAGATACGCAGTATTTT. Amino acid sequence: CASSQEVAGALSTDTQYF.